A selection of T cell receptor beta chains follows, all from one sample in a study of blood T cell repertoires in COVID-19. Here immunoSEQ multiplex PCR was the method, and the copy in TCRdb shows in-frame clones only, minus some. This table has hundreds of thousands of clones, about nine tenths appearing once. The sequencing sample was made of peripheral blood. These receptors were obtained from a woman aged 55-69 years with acute or convalescent COVID-19. Both conserved end residues are part of each CDR3. A D gene is named only where the DNA matches it firmly. The listing skips clone size in some rows; elsewhere it reads once, few, many or a size class.

CDR3nt	CDR3aa	len	d_gene	abundance	v_gene	j_gene
TGTGCCAGCAGCGCGACAGGGGGCTTTGGAAACACCATATATTTT	CASSATGGFGNTIYF	15	TRBD1	-	TRBV9	TRBJ1-3
TGTGCCAGCAGTTTGGTAGTTAAAAAACTGTTTTTT	CASSLVVKKLFF	12	-	-	TRBV28	TRBJ1-4
TGTGCCAGCCCCTTTAAGTCGGGAGTGAGCACAGATACGCAGTATTTT	CASPFKSGVSTDTQYF	16	-	-	TRBV7-3	TRBJ2-3
TGTGCCAGCGCTTCTACCGGGACAGGCATTTCCTATGGCTACACCTTC	CASASTGTGISYGYTF	16	TRBD1	-	TRBV28	TRBJ1-2
TGTGCCAGCAGCTTTGGCGGACAGGGTAGTAGAAACACCATATATTTT	CASSFGGQGSRNTIYF	16	TRBD1	few	TRBV5-4	TRBJ1-3
TGTGCCCCCCGGCGGGACAGCAAGAACACTGAAGCTTTCTTT	CAPRRDSKNTEAFF	14	TRBD1	-	TRBV10-3	TRBJ1-1
TGTGCCAGCTCATTTACCGGGACAGGGCCTCAAGAGACCCAGTACTTC	CASSFTGTGPQETQYF	16	TRBD1	-	TRBV18	TRBJ2-5
TGTGCCAGCACCCGACAGGGGGGCACTGAAGCTTTCTTT	CASTRQGGTEAFF	13	TRBD1	few	TRBV6-4	TRBJ1-1
TGTGCCAGCAGCTTAGTAGGAGGACAGGGGAAAGAGACCCAGTACTTC	CASSLVGGQGKETQYF	16	TRBD1	once	TRBV11-3	TRBJ2-5
TGCGCCAGCAGCCCGACTAGCGGGAGGTACACCGGGGAGCTGTTTTTT	CASSPTSGRYTGELFF	16	TRBD2	few	TRBV5-1	TRBJ2-2
TGCGCCAGCAGCCCCCTTTTGACAGACAACACTGAAGCTTTCTTT	CASSPLLTDNTEAFF	15	-	-	TRBV10-2	TRBJ1-1
TGTGCCACCAGTGATGCCGGGACACTCAGCAATCAGCCCCAGCATTTT	CATSDAGTLSNQPQHF	16	-	-	TRBV24-1	TRBJ1-5
TGTGCCTGGAGTAGGAGTAATAGCAATCAGCCCCAGCATTTT	CAWSRSNSNQPQHF	14	-	few	TRBV30	TRBJ1-5
TGTGCCAGCAGCTTAGCTTCCCCGGACAGGGTGTCATATGGCTACACCTTC	CASSLASPDRVSYGYTF	17	TRBD1	-	TRBV7-9	TRBJ1-2
TGTGCCACCAGCACTCACCCCGGGATCAATACTCTCGGGGGGCTCTATGGCTACACCTTC	CATSTHPGINTLGGLYGYTF	20	-	-	TRBV15	TRBJ1-2
TGTGCCACCAGTGATTTGCCCGGACTAGCGGGAGAGGGTGAGCAGTTCTTC	CATSDLPGLAGEGEQFF	17	TRBD2	-	TRBV24-1	TRBJ2-1
TGTGCCACCAGTGATCCAGATCAGCCCCAGCATTTT	CATSDPDQPQHF	12	-	-	TRBV24-1	TRBJ1-5
TGTGCCAGCAAGCTACAGGGGGCGGACTATGGCTACACCTTC	CASKLQGADYGYTF	14	TRBD1	once	TRBV2	TRBJ1-2
TGTGCCAGCAGCCCCTTAGGGGGGGCCCGCACAGATACGCAGTATTTT	CASSPLGGARTDTQYF	16	-	-	TRBV7-2	TRBJ2-3
TGCGCCAGCAGCCAATCCCGACTTCGAGATACGCAGTATTTT	CASSQSRLRDTQYF	14	-	-	TRBV4-1	TRBJ2-3
TGCGCCAGCAGCTTGTGGGCGGGAATTAATGAAAAACTGTTTTTT	CASSLWAGINEKLFF	15	-	-	TRBV5-1	TRBJ1-4
TGTGCCAGCAGCTTAGCCCTAGCTGTAAGTTCGCCCCAGCATTTT	CASSLALAVSSPQHF	15	-	-	TRBV7-8	TRBJ1-5
TGTGCCATCAGTGAGACTAGCGGGACCACTAGCACAGATACGCAGTATTTT	CAISETSGTTSTDTQYF	17	TRBD2	few	TRBV10-3	TRBJ2-3
TGTGCCAGCAGCCAAGATCTTACAGGGGGGTATGGCTACACCTTC	CASSQDLTGGYGYTF	15	TRBD1	once	TRBV3-1/TRBV3-2	TRBJ1-2
TGTGCCAGCAGCCAGCGCGGAAATTTCGGCGGCGAGACCCAGTACTTC	CASSQRGNFGGETQYF	16	-	-	TRBV4-2	TRBJ2-5
TGTGCCAGCAGCCAAACAGGGTATCCCGGCGGAGCTTTCTTT	CASSQTGYPGGAFF	14	-	-	TRBV4-2	TRBJ1-1
TGTGCCAGCAGCCCCAGGCGGGAGGGACCTTCAGATACGCAGTATTTT	CASSPRREGPSDTQYF	16	TRBD2	-	TRBV7-3	TRBJ2-3
TGCGCCAGCAGCTTGGGACTAGCGGGGGGAGCCCACTCCTACAATGAGCAGTTCTTC	CASSLGLAGGAHSYNEQFF	19	TRBD2	-	TRBV5-1	TRBJ2-1
TGTGCCAGCGGGGGGACAGGGGGCAATCAGCCCCAGCATTTT	CASGGTGGNQPQHF	14	TRBD1	-	TRBV9	TRBJ1-5
TGTGCCAGCAGTGAAACCGGGACTAGAGGGAATGAGCAGTTCTTC	CASSETGTRGNEQFF	15	TRBD2	-	TRBV2	TRBJ2-1
TGCAGCGTTCGGACAGGGACCTACGAGCAGTACTTC	CSVRTGTYEQYF	12	TRBD1	once	TRBV29-1	TRBJ2-7
TGTGCCACCGAGGGGGTTTATGAAGCTTTCTTT	CATEGVYEAFF	11	-	-	TRBV28	TRBJ1-1
TGTGCCAGCAGTTCAGGACAGGGACTATATGGCTACACCTTC	CASSSGQGLYGYTF	14	TRBD1	-	TRBV2	TRBJ1-2
TGTGCCAGTAGCCGGGACAGTTACACTGAAGCTTTCTTT	CASSRDSYTEAFF	13	TRBD1	-	TRBV19	TRBJ1-1
TGTGCCAGTTCCGGACAGACAAATCAGCCCCAGCATTTT	CASSGQTNQPQHF	13	-	-	TRBV6-5	TRBJ1-5
TGTGCCAGCTCCGGCTCAGGGAACACCGGGGAGCTGTTTTTT	CASSGSGNTGELFF	14	-	-	TRBV18	TRBJ2-2
TGTGCCAGCAACCCAGGGGCCCCAGAGACCCAGTACTTC	CASNPGAPETQYF	13	-	once	TRBV7-9	TRBJ2-5
TGTGCCAGCAGCTTGGGAAACCTAGGGGACACTGAAGCTTTCTTT	CASSLGNLGDTEAFF	15	-	-	TRBV5-6	TRBJ1-1